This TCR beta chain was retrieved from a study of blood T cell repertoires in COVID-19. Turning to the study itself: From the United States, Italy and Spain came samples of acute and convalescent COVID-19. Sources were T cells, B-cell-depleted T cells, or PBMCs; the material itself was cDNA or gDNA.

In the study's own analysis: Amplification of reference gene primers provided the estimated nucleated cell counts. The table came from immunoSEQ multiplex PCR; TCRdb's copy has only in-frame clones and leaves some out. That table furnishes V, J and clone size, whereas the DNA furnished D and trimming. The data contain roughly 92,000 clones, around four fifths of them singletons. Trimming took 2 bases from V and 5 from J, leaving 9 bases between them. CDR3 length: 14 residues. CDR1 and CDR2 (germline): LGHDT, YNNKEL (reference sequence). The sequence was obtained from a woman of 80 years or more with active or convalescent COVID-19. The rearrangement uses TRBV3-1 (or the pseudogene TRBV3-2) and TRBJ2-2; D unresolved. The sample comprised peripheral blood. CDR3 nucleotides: TGTGCCAGCAGCCAACCCACAGAGACCGGGGAGCTGTTTTTT. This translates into CASSQPTETGELFF.